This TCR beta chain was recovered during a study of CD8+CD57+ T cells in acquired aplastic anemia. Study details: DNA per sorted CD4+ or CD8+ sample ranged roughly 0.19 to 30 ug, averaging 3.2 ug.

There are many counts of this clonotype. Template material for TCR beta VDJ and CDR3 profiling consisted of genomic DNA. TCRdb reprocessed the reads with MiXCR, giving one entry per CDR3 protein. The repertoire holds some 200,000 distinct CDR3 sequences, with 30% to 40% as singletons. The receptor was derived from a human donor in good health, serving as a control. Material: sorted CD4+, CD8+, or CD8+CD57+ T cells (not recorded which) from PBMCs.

The CDR3 protein is CASSLDPISSYEQYF. CDR3 bases: TGTGCCAGCAGCTTAGATCCGATAAGCTCCTACGAGCAGTACTTC. V and J are TRBV7-6 and TRBJ2-7; no clear D gene. V shed 1 base and J shed 0 bases, with 10 bases lying between them. Germline values: CDR1 SGHVS, CDR2 FNYEAQ. The CDR3 contains 15 residues.